This T cell receptor (beta chain) is from a study of blood T cell repertoires in COVID-19. Recruitment covered about two dozen US areas and drew participants whose ages spanned roughly 18 to 95 years. Participant-given clinical history determined each cohort assignment. Here immunoSEQ multiplex PCR was the method, and the copy in TCRdb shows in-frame clones only, minus some. There are around 220,000 clones in the sample; 84% occur only once, and 5.5% to 7.5% lies in the top ten. This clonotype was obtained from a woman aged 40 to 55 who had recovered from COVID-19. Sequencing was performed on PBMCs or T cells enriched from blood (not recorded which).

CDR3 in amino acids: CASSLAQGGWHEQFF. The CDR3 DNA sequence: TGTGCCAGCAGCTTAGCGCAGGGGGGCTGGCATGAGCAGTTCTTC. The chain joins TRBV7-8 to TRBJ2-1; D possibly corresponds to TRBD1 (7 bases). CDR1 and CDR2 (germline): SGHVS, FQNEAQ. The CDR3 spans 15 residues. The ends were cut back, 0 bases at V and 8 bases at J, with 14 bases in the middle.